The 21 T cell receptor beta chains below all came from one sample that was sequenced in a study of T cell repertoires in cytomegalovirus infection. TCRdb passed the reads through MiXCR, listing each CDR3 protein once. Found here are around 710,000 distinct CDR3 sequences, 29% of them singletons; the top ten hold about an eighth. Their antigens are not known. The material was cultured CD8+ T cells from PBMCs, obtained from culture after CMV antigen stimulation. Receptor source: a human donor in good health (CMV status not recorded). Some clones in this sample may be carry-over from other donors' samples.

V usage is TRBV11-2 and J usage is TRBJ2-1; D may be TRBD1 (7 bases). Germline V CDR1 and CDR2: SGHAT, FQNNGV. The CDR3 is 13 residues long. V was clipped by 7 bases and J by 9 bases, with 16 bases between them. The CDR3 nucleotides read TGTGCCAGCACCCCCAGGGGGGCCACTGAGCAGTTCTTC. Translating gives CASTPRGATEQFF.

This clonotype was observed many times. The chain joins TRBV7-2 to TRBJ2-1; D ambiguous. This CDR3 is 12 amino acids long. Per germline, CDR1 SGHTA and CDR2 FQGNSA. Trimming shortened V by 4 bases and J by 8 bases, and 9 bases separated the two germline ends. CDR3 amino acids: CASSSDLYEQFF. The CDR3 nucleotides are TGTGCCAGCAGCTCTGACTTGTATGAGCAGTTCTTC. Full variable domain (remainder filled in from reference TRBV7-2 and TRBJ2-1): GAGVSQSPSNKVTEKGKDVELRCDPISGHTALYWYRQSLGQGLEFLIYFQGNSAPDKSGLPSDRFSAERTGGSVSTLTIQRTQQEDSAVYLCASSSDLYEQFFGPGTRLTVL.

This sequence joins TRBV7-9 and TRBJ2-5; the D gene is possibly TRBD1 (6 bases). The CDR3 loop spans 15 amino acids. CDR1 SEHNR and CDR2 FQNEAQ come from the germline V gene (reference sequence). The V and J ends lost 2 bases and 2 bases respectively, with 12 bases between them. In DNA form, the CDR3 reads TGTGCCAGCAGCTTAAGGGGGACCGGGCAAGAGACCCAGTACTTC. Its translation is CASSLRGTGQETQYF. The entire variable domain, with the rest obtained from reference TRBV7-9 and TRBJ2-5, is as follows: DTGVSQNPRHKITKRGQNVTFRCDPISEHNRLYWYRQTLGQGPEFLTYFQNEAQLEKSRLLSDRFSAERPKGSFSTLEIQRTEQGDSAMYLCASSLRGTGQETQYFGPGTRLLVL.

J is TRBJ2-3 and V is TRBV5-4; D might be TRBD2 (5 bases). Germline lookup yields CDR1 SGHNT and CDR2 YYREEE (reference sequence). The V and J ends lost 2 bases and 2 bases respectively, with 15 bases between them. The CDR3 runs to 16 residues. CDR3 amino acids: CASSFTGNPLTDTQYF. DNA of the CDR3: TGTGCCAGCAGCTTCACCGGGAACCCCCTCACAGATACGCAGTATTTT.

Only a few counts were recorded for this clonotype. This chain joins TRBV6-2 or TRBV6-3 and TRBJ1-1; 8 bases match TRBD1. V shed 0 bases, J shed 3 bases, and the junction held 12 bases outside the gene matches. Germline V gene sequence: CDR1 MNHEY, CDR2 SVGEGT. This CDR3 has 18 residues. In DNA, the CDR3 is TGTGCCAGCAGTTACTCGAGGTCGGCAGGGGGCGAGGACACTGAAGCTTTCTTT. This codes for CASSYSRSAGGEDTEAFF.

This clonotype was counted many times. J is TRBJ2-1 and V is TRBV7-8; TRBD1 might be the D (6 bases). The germline CDR1 and CDR2 sequences are SGHVS and FQNEAQ. Trimming shortened V by 8 bases and J by 2 bases, and 13 bases separated the two germline ends. The CDR3 extends over 14 amino acids. Here the CDR3 DNA reads TGTGCCAGCCGGGACACCCGACCCTACAATGAGCAGTTCTTC. It yields the protein CASRDTRPYNEQFF. The full variable domain, in which reference TRBV7-8 and TRBJ2-1 provide the parts outside the CDR3, is GAGVSQSPRYKVAKRGQDVALRCDPISGHVSLFWYQQALGQGPEFLTYFQNEAQLDKSGLPSDRFFAERPEGSVSTLKIQRTQQEDSAVYLCASRDTRPYNEQFFGPGTRLTVL.

J is TRBJ1-5 and V is TRBV24-1, with D perhaps matching TRBD1 (6 bases). This CDR3 region has 16 residues. The V end lost 5 bases, the J end lost 0 bases, and 13 bases lay between the germline ends. Germline-derived CDR1 and CDR2 are KGHDR and SFDVKD. The CDR3 is CATSASGTLSNQPQHF. CDR3 sequence (DNA): TGTGCCACCAGTGCCTCTGGGACACTTAGCAATCAGCCCCAGCATTTT.

V gene TRBV6-8 combines with J gene TRBJ2-2; 11 bases agree with TRBD1. V lost 4 bases, J lost 4 bases, and 5 bases stayed unmatched. The CDR3 is made up of 16 amino acids. Germline values: CDR1 MNHGY, CDR2 SAAAGT. The CDR3 reads CASSWDRGFSTGELFF. DNA of the CDR3: TGTGCCAGCAGTTGGGACAGGGGGTTCAGCACCGGGGAGCTGTTTTTT.

This clonotype has a handful of counts. The V and J genes are TRBV27 and TRBJ1-6; a possible D gene is TRBD1 (5 bases). The germline V gene encodes CDR1 MNHEY and CDR2 SMNVEV (reference sequence). The length of the CDR3 is 13 residues. V was shortened by 8 bases and J by 8 bases, with 13 bases between the two germline ends. CDR3 nucleotides: TGTGCCAGCTGCGTTGGGGCGGATTCACCCCTCCACTTT. Translating it yields CASCVGADSPLHF.

The rearrangement joins TRBV7-9 to TRBJ2-1; TRBD2 matches 10 bases. Germline CDR1 SEHNR, CDR2 FQNEAQ (reference sequence). The CDR3 is 16 residues long. V lost 2 bases and J lost 8; bases outside the gene matches: 9. The CDR3 is CASSLSLGTSADEQFF. The DNA for the CDR3 is TGTGCCAGCAGCTTATCATTGGGGACTAGCGCTGATGAGCAGTTCTTC.

CDR3 sequence: CASRPGGRPYNEQFF. The CDR3 region has the DNA TGTGCCAGCAGACCGGGGGGGAGACCCTACAATGAGCAGTTCTTC. The chain has TRBV7-9 and TRBJ2-1; 8 bases line up with TRBD2. CDR1 and CDR2 from the germline V gene are SEHNR and FQNEAQ (reference sequence). The CDR3 is 15 amino acids. V lost 6 bases, J lost 2 bases, and 6 bases stayed unmatched.

This clonotype occurred once. The J gene is TRBJ2-1, the V gene TRBV9; TRBD1 might be the D (5 bases). Trimming removed 0 bases from V and 7 bases from J, with 14 bases in between. Germline V gene sequence: CDR1 SGDLS, CDR2 YYNGEE. The CDR3 is 15 residues long. The CDR3 sequence is CASSVEVGVGNEQFF. CDR3 DNA: TGTGCCAGCAGCGTAGAGGTAGGGGTCGGAAATGAGCAGTTCTTC.

The genes are TRBV27 and TRBJ1-2, with D possibly being TRBD1 (5 bases). Germline-derived CDR1 and CDR2 are MNHEY and SMNVEV (reference sequence). CDR3 length: 11 amino acids. V lost 8 bases, J lost 8 bases, and 12 bases lay in between. The CDR3 DNA is TGTGCCAGCCAGGGTGGAGGGGGCTACACCTTC. This encodes CASQGGGGYTF.

This chain joins TRBV6-1 and TRBJ1-5; 7 nucleotides match TRBD1. The V and J ends lost 4 bases and 2 bases, in that order; junction bases with no gene match: 5. The CDR3 loop spans 15 amino acids. CDR1 is MNHNS, CDR2 SASEGT, per germline. The CDR3 loop is CASSVLGGRNQPQHF. The DNA for the CDR3 is TGTGCCAGCAGTGTCCTAGGGGGCCGCAATCAGCCCCAGCATTTT.

The chain couples TRBV2 to TRBJ2-5, with 7 bases aligning to TRBD2. CDR3 size: 14 residues. V shed 0 bases, J shed 5 bases, and the junction held 3 bases outside the gene matches. CDR1 is SNHLY, CDR2 FYNNEI, per germline. CDR3 in DNA: TGTGCCAGCAGTGAAGCACTGGGGGGGGAGACCCAGTACTTC. It specifies CASSEALGGETQYF.

The gene calls are TRBV7-9 and TRBJ1-1, with D possibly matching TRBD1 (6 bases). Trimming left V 3 bases short and J 6 bases short, with 11 bases between. Germline CDR1 and CDR2: SEHNR and FQNEAQ (reference sequence). The CDR3 spans 13 residues. The CDR3 is CASSFTGLPEAFF. CDR3 sequence (DNA): TGTGCCAGCAGCTTTACAGGGCTCCCTGAAGCTTTCTTT.

This clonotype came up a few times. The chain links TRBV12-3 or TRBV12-4 to TRBJ2-5; TRBD1 matches 11 bases. CDR3 length equals 16 residues. V gave up 5 bases and J gave up 3 bases; unmatched junction bases: 8. The CDR3 DNA follows: TGTGCCAGCAGTCCTTCGGGGGACAGGGGGGAAGAGACCCAGTACTTC. Amino acids: CASSPSGDRGEETQYF.

This clonotype has ten or more counts. This rearrangement joins TRBV12-3 or TRBV12-4 to TRBJ2-3; 12 bases fit TRBD2. The CDR3 length is 16 residues. J was trimmed by 2 bases and V by 5 bases; bases with no gene match: 5. CDR3: CASSLLAGGVTDTQYF. Here the CDR3 DNA reads TGTGCCAGCAGTCTCCTAGCGGGGGGGGTCACAGATACGCAGTATTTT.

J is TRBJ1-1 and V is TRBV6-2 or TRBV6-3, with unresolved D. This CDR3 contains 14 residues. V dropped 2 bases and J dropped 1 base, with 8 bases sitting between them. Germline CDR1 reads MNHEY; CDR2 reads SVGEGT. DNA for the CDR3: TGTGCCAGCAGTTACGTTCGGGGGAACACTGAAGCTTTCTTT. It translates to CASSYVRGNTEAFF.

CDR3 coding DNA: TGTGCCAGCAGTTTTCATCCCAGGGGGAACACCGGGGAGCTGTTTTTT. Translating it yields CASSFHPRGNTGELFF. The chain links TRBV27 to TRBJ2-2; a possible D gene is TRBD1 (6 bases). Per the germline V gene, CDR1 is MNHEY and CDR2 is SMNVEV (reference sequence). The CDR3 contains 16 residues. V was clipped by 3 bases and J by 1 base, with 12 bases between them.

The rearrangement uses TRBV9 and TRBJ1-2, with 10 bases matching TRBD1. The CDR3 runs to 13 residues. V lost 6 bases to trimming and J lost 5 bases; unmatched junction nucleotides: 4. Germline V gene sequence: CDR1 SGDLS, CDR2 YYNGEE. The CDR3 reads CASKRQGAYGYTF. The CDR3 DNA reads TGTGCCAGCAAGAGACAGGGGGCTTATGGCTACACCTTC.